The present T cell receptor beta chain was sequenced within a study of T-cell reconstitution after alpha-beta-depleted transplantation in children. The sample holds many counts of this clonotype. CDR3 length: 16 amino acids. V was clipped by 7 bases and J by 0 bases, with 13 bases between them. Germline V gene data show CDR1 as SGHTA and CDR2 as FQGNSA. Unique molecular identifiers were used to barcode this TCRbeta library. TCRdb fed the PCR reads into MiXCR, producing one record per CDR3 protein. Altogether over 150,000 distinct CDR3 sequences are present, approximately 7% being singletons, with the ten largest covering 3% to 3.5%.

This specimen was PBMCs from the stem cell graft donor, taken from the stem cell graft. The receptor's source is a human donor who donated a stem cell graft to a child with Wiskott-Aldrich syndrome. The chain combines TRBV7-2 with TRBJ1-6; maybe TRBD1 (5 bases). The CDR3 sequence: CASTRVRGSYNSPLHF. The CDR3 bases are TGTGCCAGCACCAGGGTCCGCGGCTCCTATAATTCACCCCTCCACTTT.